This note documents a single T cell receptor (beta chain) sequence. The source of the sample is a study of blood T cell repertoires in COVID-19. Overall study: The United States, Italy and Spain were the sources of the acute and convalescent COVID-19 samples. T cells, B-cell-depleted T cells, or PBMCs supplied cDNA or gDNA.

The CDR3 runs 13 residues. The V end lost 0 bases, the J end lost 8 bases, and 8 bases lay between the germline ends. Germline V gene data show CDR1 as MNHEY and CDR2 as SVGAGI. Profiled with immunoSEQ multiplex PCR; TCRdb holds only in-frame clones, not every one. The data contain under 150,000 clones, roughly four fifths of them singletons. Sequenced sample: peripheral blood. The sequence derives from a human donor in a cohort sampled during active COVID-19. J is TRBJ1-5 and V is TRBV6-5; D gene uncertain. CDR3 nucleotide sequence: TGTGCCAGCAGTTACTCGGTATCGGAGCCCCAGCATTTT. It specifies CASSYSVSEPQHF.